This is a list of T cell receptor beta chains from one sample in a study of long-term antiretroviral therapy in people with HIV. Produced via immunoSEQ multiplex PCR; TCRdb's table is partial and in-frame only. The sample gives roughly 20,000 clones, about 89% of which show up once; roughly a tenth is in the top ten. This sample comprised unsorted PBMCs, obtained 0.5 years after starting antiretroviral therapy. These receptors came from a middle-aged man with HIV. CDR3s include the opening cysteine and the closing phenylalanine or tryptophan. Each record gives: CDR3 length, clone size, J gene, D gene, V gene, CDR3 DNA, CDR3 protein. D genes are given only for firm matches. Only some rows state a clone size, as once, few, many or a class for expanded clones.

cdr3_length: 15; clone_size: .; j_call: TRBJ2-1; d_call: .; v_call: TRBV27; cdr3_nt: TGTGCCAGCAGTACGTGGCAGGGAAACTACAATGAGCAGTTCTTC; cdr3_aa: CASSTWQGNYNEQFF
cdr3_length: 17; clone_size: .; j_call: TRBJ1-1; d_call: TRBD1; v_call: TRBV29-1; cdr3_nt: TGCAGCGCTGTCCCGGGACAGGGGACCTACGTGAACACTGAAGCTTTCTTT; cdr3_aa: CSAVPGQGTYVNTEAFF
cdr3_length: 15; clone_size: .; j_call: TRBJ2-1; d_call: .; v_call: TRBV7-8; cdr3_nt: TGTGCCAGCAGCTTAGACAGGGAACTTTCCAATGAGCAGTTCTTC; cdr3_aa: CASSLDRELSNEQFF
cdr3_length: 14; clone_size: .; j_call: TRBJ1-1; d_call: TRBD1; v_call: TRBV5-1; cdr3_nt: TGCGCCAGCAGCTTAACAGGGGACGACACTGAAGCTTTCTTT; cdr3_aa: CASSLTGDDTEAFF
cdr3_length: 15; clone_size: .; j_call: TRBJ2-3; d_call: .; v_call: TRBV6-1; cdr3_nt: TGTGCCAGCAGTGAAAGGTTGTATTCCACAGATACGCAGTATTTT; cdr3_aa: CASSERLYSTDTQYF
cdr3_length: 14; clone_size: once; j_call: TRBJ2-4; d_call: .; v_call: TRBV19; cdr3_nt: TGTGCCAGTAGTCCCGAGGAGTTCAAAAACATTCAGTACTTC; cdr3_aa: CASSPEEFKNIQYF
cdr3_length: 15; clone_size: .; j_call: TRBJ1-5; d_call: TRBD1; v_call: TRBV6-5; cdr3_nt: TGTGCCAGCAGCCCGGACAGGGATCCCGATCAGCCCCAGCATTTT; cdr3_aa: CASSPDRDPDQPQHF
cdr3_length: 13; clone_size: once; j_call: TRBJ2-7; d_call: TRBD1; v_call: TRBV25-1; cdr3_nt: TGTGCCAGTTCTGACAGGGCTCGAGACGAGCAGTACTTC; cdr3_aa: CASSDRARDEQYF
cdr3_length: 14; clone_size: .; j_call: TRBJ2-7; d_call: TRBD1; v_call: TRBV7-6; cdr3_nt: TGTGCCAGCAGCATCGGACAGGGTATATACGAGCAGTACTTC; cdr3_aa: CASSIGQGIYEQYF
cdr3_length: 15; clone_size: .; j_call: TRBJ1-1; d_call: .; v_call: TRBV19; cdr3_nt: TGTGCCAGCCAACCTGGGGGCGTTTGGGGCACTGAAGCTTTCTTT; cdr3_aa: CASQPGGVWGTEAFF
cdr3_length: 17; clone_size: .; j_call: TRBJ1-3; d_call: .; v_call: TRBV19; cdr3_nt: TGTGCCACCCAAGGAGCGGGGCACCGGCTACGGGGAAACACCATATATTTT; cdr3_aa: CATQGAGHRLRGNTIYF